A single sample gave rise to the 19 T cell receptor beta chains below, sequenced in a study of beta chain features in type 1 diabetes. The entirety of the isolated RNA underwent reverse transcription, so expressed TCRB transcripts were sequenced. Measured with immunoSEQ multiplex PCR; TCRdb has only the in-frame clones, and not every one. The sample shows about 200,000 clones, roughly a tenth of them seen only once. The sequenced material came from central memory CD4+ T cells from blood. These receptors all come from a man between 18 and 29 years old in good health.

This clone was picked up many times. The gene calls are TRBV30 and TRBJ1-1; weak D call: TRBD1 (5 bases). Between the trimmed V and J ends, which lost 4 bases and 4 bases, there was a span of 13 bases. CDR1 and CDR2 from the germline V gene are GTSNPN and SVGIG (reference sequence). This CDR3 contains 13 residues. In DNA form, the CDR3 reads TGTGCCTGGAATCCCGGGGCCCCCACTGAAGCTTTCTTT. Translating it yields CAWNPGAPTEAFF.

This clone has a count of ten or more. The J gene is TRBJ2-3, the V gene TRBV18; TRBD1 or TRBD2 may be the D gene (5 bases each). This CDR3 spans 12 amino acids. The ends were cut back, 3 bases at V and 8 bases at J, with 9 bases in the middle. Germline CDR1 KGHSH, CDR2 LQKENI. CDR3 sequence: CASSPDGTTQYF. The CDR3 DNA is TGTGCCAGCTCACCGGACGGGACTACGCAGTATTTT.

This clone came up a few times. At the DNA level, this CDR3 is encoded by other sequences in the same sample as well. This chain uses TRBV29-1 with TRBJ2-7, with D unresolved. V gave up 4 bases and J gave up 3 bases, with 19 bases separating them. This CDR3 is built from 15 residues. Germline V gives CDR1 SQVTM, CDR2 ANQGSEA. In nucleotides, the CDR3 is TGCAGCGTTGTCCTCATCCCGGGTCCAGGCTACGAGCAGTACTTC. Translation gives CSVVLIPGPGYEQYF.

The CDR3 loop is CASSPGTGVYGYTF. The CDR3 DNA reads TGTGCCAGCAGTCCCGGGACAGGGGTCTATGGCTACACCTTC. The chain recombines TRBV28 with TRBJ1-2, with 10 bases aligning to TRBD1. Germline assignment: CDR1 MDHEN and CDR2 SYDVKM. The CDR3 has 14 amino acids. After removal of 5 bases from V and 4 bases from J, the junction contained 4 bases not matched to a gene.

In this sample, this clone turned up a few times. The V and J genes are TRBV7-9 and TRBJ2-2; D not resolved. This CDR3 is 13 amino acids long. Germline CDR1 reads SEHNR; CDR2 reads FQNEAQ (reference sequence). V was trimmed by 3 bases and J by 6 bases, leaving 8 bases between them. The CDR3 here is CASSLLGSGELFF. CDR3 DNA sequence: TGTGCCAGCAGCTTGCTAGGTTCCGGGGAGCTGTTTTTT.

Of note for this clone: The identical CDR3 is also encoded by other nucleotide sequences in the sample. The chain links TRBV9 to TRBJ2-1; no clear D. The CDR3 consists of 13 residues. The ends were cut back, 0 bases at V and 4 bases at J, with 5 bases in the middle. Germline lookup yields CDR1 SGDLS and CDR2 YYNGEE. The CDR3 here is CASSVGQYNEQFF. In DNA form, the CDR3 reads TGTGCCAGCAGCGTAGGACAATACAATGAGCAGTTCTTC.

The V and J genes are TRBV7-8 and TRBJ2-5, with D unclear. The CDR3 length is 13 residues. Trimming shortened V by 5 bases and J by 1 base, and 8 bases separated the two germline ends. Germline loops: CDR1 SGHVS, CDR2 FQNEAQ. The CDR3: CASSPVLQETQYF. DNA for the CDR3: TGTGCCAGCAGCCCCGTCCTCCAAGAGACCCAGTACTTC.

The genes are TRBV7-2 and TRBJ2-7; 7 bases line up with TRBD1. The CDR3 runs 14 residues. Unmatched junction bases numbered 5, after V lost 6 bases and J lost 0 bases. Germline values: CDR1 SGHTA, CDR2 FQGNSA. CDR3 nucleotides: TGTGCCAGCAGAAAAGGACAGGCCTCCTACGAGCAGTACTTC. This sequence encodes CASRKGQASYEQYF.

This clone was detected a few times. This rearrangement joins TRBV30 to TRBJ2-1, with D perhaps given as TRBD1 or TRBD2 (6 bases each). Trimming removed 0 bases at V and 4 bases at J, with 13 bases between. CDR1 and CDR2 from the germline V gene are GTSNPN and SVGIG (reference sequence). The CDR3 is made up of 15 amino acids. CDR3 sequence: CAWSVRKGGYNEQFF. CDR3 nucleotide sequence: TGTGCCTGGAGTGTACGCAAGGGGGGATACAATGAGCAGTTCTTC.

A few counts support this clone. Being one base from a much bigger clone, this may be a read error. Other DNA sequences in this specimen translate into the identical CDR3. The CDR3 DNA is TGTGCCAGCAGTGGGGGTCTAGCGGGAGCCTCGGCGCAAGAGACCCAGTACTTC. Protein: CASSGGLAGASAQETQYF. V gene TRBV28 combines with J gene TRBJ2-5, with 10 nucleotides matching TRBD2. Germline V lookup: CDR1 MDHEN, CDR2 SYDVKM. The J segment lost 2 bases and the V segment lost 5 bases, leaving 14 bases of the junction unmatched. CDR3 length: 18 residues. The full variable domain, its missing parts supplied by reference TRBV28 and TRBJ2-5, is DVKVTQSSRYLVKRTGEKVFLECVQDMDHENMFWYRQDPGLGLRLIYFSYDVKMKEKGDIPEGYSVSREKKERFSLILESASTNQTSMYLCASSGGLAGASAQETQYFGPGTRLLVL.

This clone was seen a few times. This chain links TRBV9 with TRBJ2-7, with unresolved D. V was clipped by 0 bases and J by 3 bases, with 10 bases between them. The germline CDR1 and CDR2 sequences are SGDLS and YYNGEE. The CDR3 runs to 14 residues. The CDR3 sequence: CASSVAPYNYEQYF. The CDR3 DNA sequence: TGTGCCAGCAGCGTAGCCCCTTACAACTACGAGCAGTACTTC.

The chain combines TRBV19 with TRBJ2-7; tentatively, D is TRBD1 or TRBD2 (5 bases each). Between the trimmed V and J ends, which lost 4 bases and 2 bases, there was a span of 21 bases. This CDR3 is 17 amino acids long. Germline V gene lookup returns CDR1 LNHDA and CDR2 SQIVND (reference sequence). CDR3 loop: CASSSRRPGTLAYEQYF. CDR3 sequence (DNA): TGTGCCAGTAGTAGCCGTCGTCCCGGGACGCTTGCCTACGAGCAGTACTTC.

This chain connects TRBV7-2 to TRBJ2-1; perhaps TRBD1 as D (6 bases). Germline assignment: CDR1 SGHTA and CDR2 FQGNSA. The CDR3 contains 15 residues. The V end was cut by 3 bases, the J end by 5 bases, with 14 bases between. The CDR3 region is CASSFQGWEHNEQFF. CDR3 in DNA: TGTGCCAGCAGCTTTCAGGGGTGGGAACACAATGAGCAGTTCTTC.

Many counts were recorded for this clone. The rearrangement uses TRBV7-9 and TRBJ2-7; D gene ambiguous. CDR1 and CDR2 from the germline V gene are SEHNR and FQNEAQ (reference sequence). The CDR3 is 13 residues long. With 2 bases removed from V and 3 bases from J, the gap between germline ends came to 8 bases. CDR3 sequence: CASSLTAVYEQYF. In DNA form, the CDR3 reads TGTGCCAGCAGCTTAACGGCGGTCTACGAGCAGTACTTC.

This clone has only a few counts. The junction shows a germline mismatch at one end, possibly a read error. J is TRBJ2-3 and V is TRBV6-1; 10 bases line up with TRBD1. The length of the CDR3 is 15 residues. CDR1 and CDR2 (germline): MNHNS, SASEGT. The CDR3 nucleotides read TGTGCCATCAGTGAAAGGGGACAGGGGACAGATACGCAGTATTTT. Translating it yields CAISERGQGTDTQYF.

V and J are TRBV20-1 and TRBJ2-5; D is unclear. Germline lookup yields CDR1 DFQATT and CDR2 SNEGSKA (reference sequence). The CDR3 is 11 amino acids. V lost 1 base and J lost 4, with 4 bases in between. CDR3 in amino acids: CSARGPETQYF. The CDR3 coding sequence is TGCAGTGCTAGAGGCCCAGAGACCCAGTACTTC.

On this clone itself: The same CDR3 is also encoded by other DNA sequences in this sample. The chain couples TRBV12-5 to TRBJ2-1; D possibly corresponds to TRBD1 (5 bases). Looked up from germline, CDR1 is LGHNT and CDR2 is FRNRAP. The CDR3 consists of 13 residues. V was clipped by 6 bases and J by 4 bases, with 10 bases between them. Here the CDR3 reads CASGGGAYNEQFF. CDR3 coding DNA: TGTGCTAGTGGCGGTGGGGCGTACAATGAGCAGTTCTTC.

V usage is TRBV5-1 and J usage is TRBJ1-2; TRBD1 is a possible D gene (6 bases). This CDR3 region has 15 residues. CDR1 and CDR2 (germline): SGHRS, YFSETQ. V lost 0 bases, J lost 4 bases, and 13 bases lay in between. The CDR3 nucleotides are TGCGCCAGCAGCTTGGTGGCAGGGGAAGGCTATGGCTACACCTTC. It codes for CASSLVAGEGYGYTF.

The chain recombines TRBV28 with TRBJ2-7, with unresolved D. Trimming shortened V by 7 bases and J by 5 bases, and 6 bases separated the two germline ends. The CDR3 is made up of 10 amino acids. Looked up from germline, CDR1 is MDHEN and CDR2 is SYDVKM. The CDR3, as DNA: TGTGCCAGCAAAATTCACGAGCAGTACTTC. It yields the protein CASKIHEQYF.